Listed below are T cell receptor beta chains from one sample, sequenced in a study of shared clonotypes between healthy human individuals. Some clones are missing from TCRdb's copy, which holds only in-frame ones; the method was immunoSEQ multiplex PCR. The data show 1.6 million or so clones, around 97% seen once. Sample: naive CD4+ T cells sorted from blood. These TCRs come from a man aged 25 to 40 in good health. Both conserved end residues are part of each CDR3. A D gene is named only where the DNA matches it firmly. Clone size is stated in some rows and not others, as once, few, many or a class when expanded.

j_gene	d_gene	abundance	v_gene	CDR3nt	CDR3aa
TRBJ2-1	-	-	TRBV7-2	TGTGCCAGCAGCTTTGCCGGGTCCTACAATGAGCAGTTCTTC	CASSFAGSYNEQFF
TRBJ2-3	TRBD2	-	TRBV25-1	TGTGCCAGCAGTCAACTGACGGGACTAGCGGGAGGAAGGCAGTATTTT	CASSQLTGLAGGRQYF
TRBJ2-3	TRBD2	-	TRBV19	TGTGCCAGTAGTATTGGCCTGACTAGCGGGAGTGCAGATACGCAGTATTTT	CASSIGLTSGSADTQYF
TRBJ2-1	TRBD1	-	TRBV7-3	TGTGCCAGCGGACAGGGAAACAATGAGCAGTTCTTC	CASGQGNNEQFF
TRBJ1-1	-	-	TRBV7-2	TGTGCCAGCAGCCCGTTCTCGGGGTCGGGCACTGAAGCTTTCTTT	CASSPFSGSGTEAFF
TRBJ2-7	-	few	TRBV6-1	TGTGCCAGCAGTGAAGGCTTGGCCGCATCCTACGAGCAGTACTTC	CASSEGLAASYEQYF
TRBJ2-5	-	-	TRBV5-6	TGTGCCAGCAGCTACGAGGGGGATTGGGCCCAAGAGACCCAGTACTTC	CASSYEGDWAQETQYF
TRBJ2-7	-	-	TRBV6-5	TGTGCCAGCAGTTACTCGAGCCTAGGGTCCTACGAGCAGTACTTC	CASSYSSLGSYEQYF
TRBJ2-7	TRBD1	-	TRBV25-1	TGTGCCAGCAGGGGGGACAGGGGTTCCTACGAGCAGTACTTC	CASRGDRGSYEQYF
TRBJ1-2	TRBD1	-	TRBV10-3	TGTGCCATCAGTGATTCGGGACAGTCCTATGGCTACACCTTC	CAISDSGQSYGYTF
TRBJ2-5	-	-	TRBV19	TGTGCCAGTAGTAGTGCGAAAGAAGAGACCCAGTACTTC	CASSSAKEETQYF
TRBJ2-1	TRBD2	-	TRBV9	TGTGCCAGCAGCGCCCAAACTAGCGGGGATGAGCAGTTCTTC	CASSAQTSGDEQFF
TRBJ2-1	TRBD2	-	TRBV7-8	TGTGCCAGCAGCCCGGGACTAGCGGGAATTAGCTCCTACAATGAGCAGTTCTTC	CASSPGLAGISSYNEQFF
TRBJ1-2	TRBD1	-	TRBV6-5	TGTGCCAGCAAGGCGTTGACAGGGAGCGATGGCTACACCTTC	CASKALTGSDGYTF
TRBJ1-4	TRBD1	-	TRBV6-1	TGTGCCAGCAGTGAAGCGCTTCGCCTTTTAGGGACAGGGCGGGAAAAACTGTTTTTT	CASSEALRLLGTGREKLFF
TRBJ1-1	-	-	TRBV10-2	TGCGCCAGCAGGGCGGGTGGGGCACCTCTCAACACTGAAGCTTTCTTT	CASRAGGAPLNTEAFF
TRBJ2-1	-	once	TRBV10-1	TGCGCCAGCAGTGAGCAGTCCCAGGGTGAGCAGTTCTTC	CASSEQSQGEQFF
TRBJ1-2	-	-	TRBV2	TGTGCCAGCAGTGTGGACAGTAACTATGGCTACACCTTC	CASSVDSNYGYTF
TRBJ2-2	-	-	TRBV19	TGTGCCAGTAGTATAGCCAGAACCGTTTACACCGGGGAGCTGTTTTTT	CASSIARTVYTGELFF
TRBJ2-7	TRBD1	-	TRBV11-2	TGTGCCAGCAGCTCCGGGACAGGGTACTCCTACGAGCAGTACTTC	CASSSGTGYSYEQYF
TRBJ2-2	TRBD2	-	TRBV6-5	TGTGCCAGCAGTTCGACTAGCGGGGCGCCGGTTGAGCTGTTTTTT	CASSSTSGAPVELFF
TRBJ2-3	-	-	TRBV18	TGTGCCAGCTCACCACCGACCCAACCCACAGATACGCAGTATTTT	CASSPPTQPTDTQYF
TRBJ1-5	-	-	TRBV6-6	TGTGCCAGCAGTTACTTGGTGGACAATCAGCCCCAGCATTTT	CASSYLVDNQPQHF
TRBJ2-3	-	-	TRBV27	TGTGCCAGCAGTTTAGGGTCTAGAGATACGCAGTATTTT	CASSLGSRDTQYF
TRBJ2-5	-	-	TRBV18	TGTGCCAGCTCATGGCGTGAGACCCAGTACTTC	CASSWRETQYF
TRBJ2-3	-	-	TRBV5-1	TGCGCCAGCAGCCCGAACGGCGGTTTAAGCACAGATACGCAGTATTTT	CASSPNGGLSTDTQYF
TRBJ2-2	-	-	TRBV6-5	TGTGCCAGCAGTAAGGGGTTCGCCGGGGAGCTGTTTTTT	CASSKGFAGELFF
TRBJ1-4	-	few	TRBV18	TGTGCCAGCTCGCTACAGCTTAATGAAAAACTGTTTTTT	CASSLQLNEKLFF
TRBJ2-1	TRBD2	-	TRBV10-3	TGTGCCATCAGCCCGCTAGCGGGTTACAATGAGCAGTTCTTC	CAISPLAGYNEQFF
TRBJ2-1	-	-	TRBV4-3	TGCGCCAGCAGCCGGGGGGTGCTCGCGTCCTACAATGAGCAGTTCTTC	CASSRGVLASYNEQFF
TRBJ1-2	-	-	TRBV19	TGTGCCAGTAGTATATCGTTCAGGGAGGACTATGGCTACACCTTC	CASSISFREDYGYTF